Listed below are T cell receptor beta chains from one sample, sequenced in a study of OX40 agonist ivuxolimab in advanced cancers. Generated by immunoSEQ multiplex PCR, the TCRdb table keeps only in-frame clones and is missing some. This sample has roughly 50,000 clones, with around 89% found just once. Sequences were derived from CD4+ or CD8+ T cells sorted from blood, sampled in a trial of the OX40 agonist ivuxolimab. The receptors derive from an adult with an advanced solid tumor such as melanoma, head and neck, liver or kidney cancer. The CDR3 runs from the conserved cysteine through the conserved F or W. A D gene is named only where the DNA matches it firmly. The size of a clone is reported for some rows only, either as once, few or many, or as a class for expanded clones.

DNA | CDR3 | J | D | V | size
TGTGCCAGCAGTCGGTCTGGGAATAATTCACCCCTCCACTTT | CASSRSGNNSPLHF | TRBJ1-6 | - | TRBV11-1 | -
TGTGCCAGCAGCTTTTATCGGACAGGGGGCGACGGTAGCAATCAGCCCCAGCATTTT | CASSFYRTGGDGSNQPQHF | TRBJ1-5 | TRBD1 | TRBV5-8 | few
TGTGCCAGCAGCTTAGCGGGAGGGTTGGGGTACGAGCAGTACTTC | CASSLAGGLGYEQYF | TRBJ2-7 | TRBD2 | TRBV7-6 | once
TGTGCCAGCAGCCCCGCCAGCGGGTACAATGAGCAGTTCTTC | CASSPASGYNEQFF | TRBJ2-1 | - | TRBV9 | -
TGTGCCAGCAGCGAAAGAACCGGGACAGGAGGCTACGAGCAGTACTTC | CASSERTGTGGYEQYF | TRBJ2-7 | TRBD1 | TRBV13 | -
TGTGCCATCAGTGAGTTAAGTTACGAGAAGAATGGCTACACCTTC | CAISELSYEKNGYTF | TRBJ1-2 | - | TRBV10-3 | -
TGCGCCAGCAGCCAAGTAGGGGGGTCCTACAATGAGCAGTTCTTC | CASSQVGGSYNEQFF | TRBJ2-1 | - | TRBV4-1 | -
TGTGCCAGCAGCCCGCATGGAGGAATAGAGACCCAGTACTTC | CASSPHGGIETQYF | TRBJ2-5 | - | TRBV7-3 | -
TGTGCCAGCAGCAGCGGTGGGGCCCTCTACACTGAAGCTTTCTTT | CASSSGGALYTEAFF | TRBJ1-1 | - | TRBV14 | few
TGTGCCAGCAGCTTTTCGAGCGGGAGTCCCCCCTACAATGAGCAGTTCTTC | CASSFSSGSPPYNEQFF | TRBJ2-1 | TRBD2 | TRBV5-6 | -
TGTGCCAGCAGCTTAGAACACAGGGGCTACGAGCAGTACTTC | CASSLEHRGYEQYF | TRBJ2-7 | TRBD1 | TRBV7-3 | -
TGTGCCAGCAGCGGTGGGGGGGCAGATACGCAGTATTTT | CASSGGGADTQYF | TRBJ2-3 | TRBD2 | TRBV9 | -
TGTGCCAGCAGCCAATGGGGGTGGGGTGTAGCTTTCTTT | CASSQWGWGVAFF | TRBJ1-1 | - | TRBV14 | -
TGTGCCAGCAGTTCTACAGGCAACGACCAGCCCCAGCATTTT | CASSSTGNDQPQHF | TRBJ1-5 | - | TRBV27 | -
TGTGCCAGCAGCTATACAGGGGTAGACTATGGCTACACCTTC | CASSYTGVDYGYTF | TRBJ1-2 | TRBD1 | TRBV5-5 | -
TGTGCCAGCAGCGGGGGACAGAATGCTTACGAGCAGTACTTC | CASSGGQNAYEQYF | TRBJ2-7 | TRBD1 | TRBV5-4 | -
TGTGCCAGCAGCGTATCGAGTAGTGGATGGGGGGAGACCCAGTACTTC | CASSVSSSGWGETQYF | TRBJ2-5 | - | TRBV9 | -
TGTGCCACCAGCCGGACGGACGTGGGCTACGAGCAGTACTTC | CATSRTDVGYEQYF | TRBJ2-7 | - | TRBV15 | -
TGCGCCAGCAGCCAAACCTTAGACCTCCGTTGGGGACAGGGGATCCCCGGGGAGCTGTTTTTT | CASSQTLDLRWGQGIPGELFF | TRBJ2-2 | TRBD1 | TRBV4-3 | -
TGCGCCAGCAGTCAGAACTTGGAAGGTAATGAGCAGTTCTTC | CASSQNLEGNEQFF | TRBJ2-1 | - | TRBV23-1 | -
TGCGCCAGCAGCCAAGTCGGCGGGGGGGCTTCGTACGAGCAGTACTTC | CASSQVGGGASYEQYF | TRBJ2-7 | TRBD2 | TRBV4-3 | -
TGTGCCAGCAGTGTCGGATCTAGCGGGAGGGCCGGCACAGATACGCAGTATTTT | CASSVGSSGRAGTDTQYF | TRBJ2-3 | TRBD2 | TRBV9 | -
TGTGCCAGCAGCAACAGGTCCTACGAGCGGTACTTC | CASSNRSYERYF | TRBJ2-7 | - | TRBV7-2 | -
TGCGCCAGCAGCCAAGCGATTAGCGGGAGCTACGAGCAGTACTTC | CASSQAISGSYEQYF | TRBJ2-7 | TRBD2 | TRBV4-3 | -
TGTGCCAGCAGTACACCTGACACTCCCCTGAGCGGCTACACCTTC | CASSTPDTPLSGYTF | TRBJ1-2 | - | TRBV2 | once
TGTGCCAGCAGCAAAGCGCTATGCGGGAGGTCCTACAATGAGCAGTTCTTC | CASSKALCGRSYNEQFF | TRBJ2-1 | - | TRBV21-1 | -
TGTGCCAGCAGCAAAAGGGACAAAGACAATCAGCCCCAGCATTTT | CASSKRDKDNQPQHF | TRBJ1-5 | - | TRBV21-1 | -
TGTGCCAGCAGCTCCGTCCCTGTTATTATGGGTGAGCAGTTCTTC | CASSSVPVIMGEQFF | TRBJ2-1 | - | TRBV11-2 | -
TGTGCCAGCAGTTTCGGACTAGGGAACACCGGGGAGCTGTTTTTT | CASSFGLGNTGELFF | TRBJ2-2 | TRBD2 | TRBV6-5 | -
TGTGCCAGCAGCTCCCTACAGGGCGCTCAGCCCCAGCATTTT | CASSSLQGAQPQHF | TRBJ1-5 | - | TRBV6-5 | -
TGTGCCAGCAGCGTAGTGGGGGAAGCGTACAATGAGCAGTTCTTC | CASSVVGEAYNEQFF | TRBJ2-1 | - | TRBV9 | -
TGTGCCAGCAGTGACTCTGGGACTAGCGGGAGTGATGAGCAGTTCTTC | CASSDSGTSGSDEQFF | TRBJ2-1 | TRBD2 | TRBV6-4 | few
TGTGCCAGTCGGGAGGACTCGAACACTGAAGCTTTCTTT | CASREDSNTEAFF | TRBJ1-1 | - | TRBV19 | once
TGTGCCAGCAGCCCTAACATGAACACTGAAGCTTTCTTT | CASSPNMNTEAFF | TRBJ1-1 | - | TRBV14 | medium-sized
TGTGCCAGCAGGATGGGCAGGAATAGCAATCAGCCCCAGCATTTT | CASRMGRNSNQPQHF | TRBJ1-5 | - | TRBV6-5 | -
TGTGCCAGCTCACCACTTGGACAGGGGGCGAATGGTCCGAACACCGGGGAGCTGTTTTTT | CASSPLGQGANGPNTGELFF | TRBJ2-2 | TRBD1 | TRBV18 | -
TGTGCCAGCAGTTCCTCGGTGATGGCTTTCTTT | CASSSSVMAFF | TRBJ1-1 | - | TRBV6-5 | -
TGTGCCAGCAACCCAGGTTACTCCTACGAGCAGTACTTC | CASNPGYSYEQYF | TRBJ2-7 | - | TRBV28 | -
TGCGCCAGCAGCCAAGATCATGGGGGGGCGGACTACGAGCAGTACTTC | CASSQDHGGADYEQYF | TRBJ2-7 | - | TRBV4-3 | -
TGTGCCAGTAGTATAGGGGGACCCAACACTGAAGCTTTCTTT | CASSIGGPNTEAFF | TRBJ1-1 | - | TRBV19 | -
TGCGCCAGCAGCCCGTTTGACAGGAGCTCCTACGAGCAGTACTTC | CASSPFDRSSYEQYF | TRBJ2-7 | - | TRBV4-3 | -
TGTGCCAGCAGCCCCTTCGGGGACCCTAGCACAGATACGCAGTATTTT | CASSPFGDPSTDTQYF | TRBJ2-3 | - | TRBV4-2 | -
TGTGCCAGCAGCTTAGATCTGAGAGAGACCCAGTACTTC | CASSLDLRETQYF | TRBJ2-5 | - | TRBV11-2 | once
TGCAGCGTCGGAGAGGATGGCTACACCTTC | CSVGEDGYTF | TRBJ1-2 | - | TRBV29-1 | -
TGTGCCAGCAGCTTTTCCCCAGGGATCGTAGCCTACGAGCAGTACTTC | CASSFSPGIVAYEQYF | TRBJ2-7 | - | TRBV5-4 | -
TGTGCCAGCAGCCCTACAGGGCGGACTGAAGCTTTCTTT | CASSPTGRTEAFF | TRBJ1-1 | - | TRBV16 | -
TGTGCCAGCAGCCAACCTACCCGGCCGGCCTACGAGCAGTACTTC | CASSQPTRPAYEQYF | TRBJ2-7 | - | TRBV5-5 | -